The entry that follows covers one TCR beta chain sequence. What it binds is not known. These data are taken from a study of T-cell reconstitution after alpha-beta-depleted transplantation in children. Notes on the study in general: T cells produced anew were the main source of T-cell counts and diversity one year after transplant. Reportedly, only several hundred clones from non-depleted graft cells drove alpha-beta T-cell counts at about two months.

Germline CDR1 MNHEY, CDR2 SMNVEV (reference sequence). Deletions cut 3 bases from V and 2 bases from J, with 26 bases between. This CDR3 spans 19 amino acids. Construction of the TCRbeta library involved unique molecular identifiers. TCRdb reprocessed the PCR reads via MiXCR and lists one record per CDR3 protein. The sample records about 980,000 distinct CDR3 sequences, 25% to 35% being singletons. The sequence was obtained from a boy younger than two who had a stem cell transplant for SCID, so the T cells may come from the graft donor. This rearrangement joins TRBV27 to TRBJ2-7; D is perhaps TRBD1 (7 bases). Sample: PBMCs, mostly from graft donor cells, taken 360 days after TCRalphabeta/CD19-depleted stem cell transplant. The CDR3, as DNA: TGTGCCAGCAGTTTGTCAGGGGGGCCTTTAATGGATGATCCCTACGAGCAGTACTTC. Its translation: CASSLSGGPLMDDPYEQYF.